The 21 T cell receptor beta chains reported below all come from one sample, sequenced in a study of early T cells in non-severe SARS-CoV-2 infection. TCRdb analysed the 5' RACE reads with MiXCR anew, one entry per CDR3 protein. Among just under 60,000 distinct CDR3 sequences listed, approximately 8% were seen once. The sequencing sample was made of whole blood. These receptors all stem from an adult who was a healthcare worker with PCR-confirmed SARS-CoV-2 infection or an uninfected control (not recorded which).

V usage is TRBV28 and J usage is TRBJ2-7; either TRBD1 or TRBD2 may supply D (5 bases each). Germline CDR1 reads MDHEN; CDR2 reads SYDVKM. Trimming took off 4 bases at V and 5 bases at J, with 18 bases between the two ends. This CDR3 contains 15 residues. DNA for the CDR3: TGTGCCAGCAGTTCTCCGGGACCTCCCCAGGACGAGCAGTACTTC. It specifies CASSSPGPPQDEQYF.

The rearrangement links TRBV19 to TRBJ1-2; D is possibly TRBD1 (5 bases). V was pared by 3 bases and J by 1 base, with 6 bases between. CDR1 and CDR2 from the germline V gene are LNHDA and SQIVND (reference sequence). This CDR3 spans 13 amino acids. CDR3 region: CASSIQGNYGYTF. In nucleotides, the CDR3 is TGTGCCAGTAGTATCCAGGGTAACTATGGCTACACCTTC.

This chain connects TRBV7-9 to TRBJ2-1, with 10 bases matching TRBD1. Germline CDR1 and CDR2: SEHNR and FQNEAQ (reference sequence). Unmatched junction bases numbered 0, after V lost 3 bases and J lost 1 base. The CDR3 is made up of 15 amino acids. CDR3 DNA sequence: TGTGCCAGCAGCTTGGACAGGGGGTCCTACAATGAGCAGTTCTTC. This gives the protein CASSLDRGSYNEQFF.

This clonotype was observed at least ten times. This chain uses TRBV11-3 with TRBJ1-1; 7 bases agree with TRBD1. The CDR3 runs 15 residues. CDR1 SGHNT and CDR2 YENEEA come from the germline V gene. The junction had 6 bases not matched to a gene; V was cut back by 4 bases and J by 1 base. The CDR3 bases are TGTGCCAGCAGCTCCGACAGGGAGGGGAACACTGAAGCTTTCTTT. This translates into CASSSDREGNTEAFF. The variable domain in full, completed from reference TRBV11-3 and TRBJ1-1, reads EAGVVQSPRYKIIEKKQPVAFWCNPISGHNTLYWYLQNLGQGPELLIRYENEEAVDDSQLPKDRFSAERLKGVDSTLKIQPAELGDSAVYLCASSSDREGNTEAFFGQGTRLTVV.

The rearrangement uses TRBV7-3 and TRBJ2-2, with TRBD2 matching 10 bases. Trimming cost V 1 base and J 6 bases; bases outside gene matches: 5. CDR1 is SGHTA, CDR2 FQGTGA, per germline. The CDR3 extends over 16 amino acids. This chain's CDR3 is CASSLNPSGSAGELFF. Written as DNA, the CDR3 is TGTGCCAGCAGCTTAAATCCTAGCGGGAGTGCCGGGGAGCTGTTTTTT.

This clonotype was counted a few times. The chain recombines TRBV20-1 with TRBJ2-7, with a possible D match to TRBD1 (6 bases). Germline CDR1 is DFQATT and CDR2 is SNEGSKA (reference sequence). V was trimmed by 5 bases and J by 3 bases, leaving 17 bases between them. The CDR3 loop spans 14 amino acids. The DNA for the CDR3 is TGCAGTGCTCCCCACCCACAGGGCAACTACGAGCAGTACTTC. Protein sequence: CSAPHPQGNYEQYF.

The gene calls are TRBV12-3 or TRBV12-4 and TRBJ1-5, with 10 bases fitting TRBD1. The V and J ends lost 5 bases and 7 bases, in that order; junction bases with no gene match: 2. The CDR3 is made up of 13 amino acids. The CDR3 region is CASSGTGEQPQHF. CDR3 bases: TGTGCCAGCAGTGGGACAGGGGAACAGCCCCAGCATTTT.

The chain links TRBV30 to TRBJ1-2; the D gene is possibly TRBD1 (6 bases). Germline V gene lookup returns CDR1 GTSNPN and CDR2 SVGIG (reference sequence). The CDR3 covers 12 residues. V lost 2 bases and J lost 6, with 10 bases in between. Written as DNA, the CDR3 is TGTGCCTGGAGTTGGGGGGCTAATGGCTACACCTTC. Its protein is CAWSWGANGYTF. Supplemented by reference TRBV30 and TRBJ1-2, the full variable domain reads SQTIHQWPATLVQPVGSPLSLECTVEGTSNPNLYWYRQAAGRGLQLLFYSVGIGQISSEVPQNLSASRPQDRQFILSSKKLLLSDSGFYLCAWSWGANGYTFGSGTRLTVV.

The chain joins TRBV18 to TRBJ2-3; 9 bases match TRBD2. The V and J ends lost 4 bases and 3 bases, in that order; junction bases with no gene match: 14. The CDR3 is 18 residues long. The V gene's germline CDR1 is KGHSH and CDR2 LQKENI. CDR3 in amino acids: CASSLRTFLAGITDTQYF. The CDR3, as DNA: TGTGCCAGCTCACTCCGAACATTTCTAGCGGGGATAACAGATACGCAGTATTTT.

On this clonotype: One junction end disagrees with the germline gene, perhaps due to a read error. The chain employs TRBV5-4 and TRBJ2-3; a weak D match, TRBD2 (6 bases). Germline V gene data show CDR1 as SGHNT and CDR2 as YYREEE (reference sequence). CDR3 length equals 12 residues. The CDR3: CASSLDLAKRNF. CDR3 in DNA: TGTGCCAGCAGCTTGGACCTAGCGAAGAGGAATTTT.

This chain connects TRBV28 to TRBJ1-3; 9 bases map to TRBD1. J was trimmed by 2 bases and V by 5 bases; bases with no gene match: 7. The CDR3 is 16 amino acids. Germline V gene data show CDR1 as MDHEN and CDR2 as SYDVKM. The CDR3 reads CASSTVGTGTGNTIYF. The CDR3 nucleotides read TGTGCCAGCAGTACCGTAGGGACAGGGACTGGAAACACCATATATTTT. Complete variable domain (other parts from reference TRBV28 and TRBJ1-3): DVKVTQSSRYLVKRTGEKVFLECVQDMDHENMFWYRQDPGLGLRLIYFSYDVKMKEKGDIPEGYSVSREKKERFSLILESASTNQTSMYLCASSTVGTGTGNTIYFGEGSWLTVV.

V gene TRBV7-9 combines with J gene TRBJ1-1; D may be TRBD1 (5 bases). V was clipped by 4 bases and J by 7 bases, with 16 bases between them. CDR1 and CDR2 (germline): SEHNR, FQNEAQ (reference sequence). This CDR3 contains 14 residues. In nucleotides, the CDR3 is TGTGCCAGCAGCTCCCCAGAAGGGGTGGGTGAAGCTTTCTTT. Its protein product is CASSSPEGVGEAFF.

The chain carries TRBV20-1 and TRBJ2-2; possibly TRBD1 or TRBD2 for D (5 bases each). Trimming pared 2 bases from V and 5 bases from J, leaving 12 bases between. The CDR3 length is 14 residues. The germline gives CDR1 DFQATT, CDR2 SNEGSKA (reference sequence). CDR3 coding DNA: TGCAGTGCTAGACCCGGGACGGGGACCGGGGAGCTGTTTTTT. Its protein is CSARPGTGTGELFF.

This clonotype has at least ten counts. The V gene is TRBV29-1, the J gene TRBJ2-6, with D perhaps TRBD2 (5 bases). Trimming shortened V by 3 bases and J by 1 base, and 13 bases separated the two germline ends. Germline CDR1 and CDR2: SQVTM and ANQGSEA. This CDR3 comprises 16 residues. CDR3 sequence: CSVEGEMLSGANVLTF. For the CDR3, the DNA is TGCAGCGTTGAGGGAGAGATGCTATCTGGGGCCAACGTCCTGACTTTC.

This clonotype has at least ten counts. The CDR3 sequence: CSARDRRTSSYEQYF. DNA of the CDR3: TGCAGTGCTAGAGATCGTAGGACTAGCTCCTACGAGCAGTACTTC. The chain has TRBV20-1 and TRBJ2-7; 7 positions agree with TRBD2. The V gene's germline CDR1 is DFQATT and CDR2 SNEGSKA (reference sequence). CDR3 length: 15 amino acids. The V and J ends lost 0 bases and 0 bases, in that order; junction bases with no gene match: 5.

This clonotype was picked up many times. The CDR3 sequence: CASSFRTGEVDTQYF. The CDR3 coding sequence is TGTGCCAGCAGTTTCCGGACAGGGGAGGTAGATACGCAGTATTTT. V and J are TRBV28 and TRBJ2-3; 9 bases are shared with TRBD1. J was trimmed by 5 bases and V by 3 bases; bases with no gene match: 6. The CDR3 is 15 residues long. Germline V gene sequence: CDR1 MDHEN, CDR2 SYDVKM. Filled out from reference TRBV28 and TRBJ2-3, the complete variable domain reads DVKVTQSSRYLVKRTGEKVFLECVQDMDHENMFWYRQDPGLGLRLIYFSYDVKMKEKGDIPEGYSVSREKKERFSLILESASTNQTSMYLCASSFRTGEVDTQYFGPGTRLTVL.

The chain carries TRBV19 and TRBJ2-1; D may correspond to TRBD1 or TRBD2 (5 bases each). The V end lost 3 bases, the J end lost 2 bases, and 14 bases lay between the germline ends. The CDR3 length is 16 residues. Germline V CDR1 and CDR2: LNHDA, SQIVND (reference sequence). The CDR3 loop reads CASSIGTRGTYNEQFF. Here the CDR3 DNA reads TGTGCCAGTAGTATTGGGACCCGAGGTACCTACAATGAGCAGTTCTTC.

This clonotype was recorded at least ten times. CDR3 bases: TGTGCCAGCAGTTCCACAGGGGGCAGGAACGAGCAGTACTTC. It translates to CASSSTGGRNEQYF. V gene TRBV2 combines with J gene TRBJ2-7, with 9 bases matching TRBD1. In germline, CDR1 is SNHLY, CDR2 FYNNEI. This CDR3 region has 14 residues. With 5 bases clipped from V and 5 bases from J, the junction kept 7 bases outside the gene matches.

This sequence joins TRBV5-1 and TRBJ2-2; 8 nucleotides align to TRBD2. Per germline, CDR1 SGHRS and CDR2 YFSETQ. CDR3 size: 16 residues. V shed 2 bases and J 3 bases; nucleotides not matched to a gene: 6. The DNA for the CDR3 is TGCGCCAGCAGCTTTTGGGCGGGAGGAGACACCGGGGAGCTGTTTTTT. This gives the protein CASSFWAGGDTGELFF.

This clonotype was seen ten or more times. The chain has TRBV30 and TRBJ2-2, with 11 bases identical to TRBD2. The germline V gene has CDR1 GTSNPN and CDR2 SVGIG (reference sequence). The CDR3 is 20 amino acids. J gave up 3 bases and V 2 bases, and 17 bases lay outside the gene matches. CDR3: CAWSPGLVRTSGRYTGELFF. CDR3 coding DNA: TGTGCCTGGAGTCCGGGGTTAGTCCGGACTAGCGGGCGATACACCGGGGAGCTGTTTTTT.

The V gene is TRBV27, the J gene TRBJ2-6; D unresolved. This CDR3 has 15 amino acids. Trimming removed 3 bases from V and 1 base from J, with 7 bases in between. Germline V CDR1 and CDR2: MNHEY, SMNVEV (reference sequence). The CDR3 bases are TGTGCCAGCAGTTTCCCGAGGTCTGGGGCCAACGTCCTGACTTTC. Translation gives CASSFPRSGANVLTF.